These 14 T cell receptor beta chains originate from one sample sequenced in a study of metastatic and nonmetastatic thyroid tumors. Each patient went into thyroid surgery without having received any treatment. Via MiXCR, TCRdb re-called the PCR reads. The table has 25,000 to 35,000 clones, over 15% seen once; the top ten hold 4% to 5%. Input material: blood. The receptors come from a female donor with papillary thyroid cancer or a benign thyroid nodule (not recorded which). Some clones in this sample may be carry-over from other donors' samples.

There are many counts of this clone. The V call is TRBV7-2, the J call TRBJ1-4; D ambiguous. Per germline, CDR1 SGHTA and CDR2 FQGNSA. V was cut by 1 base and J by 2 bases, with 8 bases left in between. The CDR3 sequence is 15 residues long. CDR3 protein: CASSLEGGTNEKLFF. CDR3 sequence (DNA): TGTGCCAGCAGCTTAGAGGGAGGCACTAATGAAAAACTGTTTTTT. The full variable domain, with the rest looked up from reference TRBV7-2 and TRBJ1-4, is GAGVSQSPSNKVTEKGKDVELRCDPISGHTALYWYRQSLGQGLEFLIYFQGNSAPDKSGLPSDRFSAERTGGSVSTLTIQRTQQEDSAVYLCASSLEGGTNEKLFFGSGTQLSVL.

The rearrangement uses TRBV19 and TRBJ2-1, with D possibly TRBD2 on 5 matching bases. Germline V CDR1 and CDR2: LNHDA, SQIVND (reference sequence). The length of the CDR3 is 15 residues. The ends were cut back, 3 bases at V and 0 bases at J, with 9 bases in the middle. CDR3 sequence reads: CASSIPGFSYNEQFF. As DNA, the CDR3 is TGTGCCAGTAGTATCCCGGGGTTCTCCTACAATGAGCAGTTCTTC.

This clone was recorded many times. This sequence joins TRBV28 and TRBJ1-6; possibly TRBD1 for D (5 bases). The CDR3 has 16 residues. Germline V gene sequence: CDR1 MDHEN, CDR2 SYDVKM. V lost 6 bases to trimming and J lost 2 bases, with 14 bases between them. The chain's CDR3 is CASREGKWTYNSPLHF. DNA of the CDR3: TGTGCCAGCAGGGAGGGGAAGTGGACCTATAATTCACCCCTCCACTTT. The whole variable domain, remainder taken from reference TRBV28 and TRBJ1-6, is DVKVTQSSRYLVKRTGEKVFLECVQDMDHENMFWYRQDPGLGLRLIYFSYDVKMKEKGDIPEGYSVSREKKERFSLILESASTNQTSMYLCASREGKWTYNSPLHFGNGTRLTVT.

This clone was seen ten or more times. This chain links TRBV7-2 with TRBJ1-1; D not resolved. V dropped 5 bases and J dropped 3 bases, with 10 bases sitting between them. Germline loops: CDR1 SGHTA, CDR2 FQGNSA. The CDR3 is made up of 13 amino acids. The CDR3 is CASSPRRDTEAFF. The CDR3 DNA reads as TGTGCCAGCAGCCCGCGACGGGACACTGAAGCTTTCTTT.

This clone was observed at least ten times. In DNA, the CDR3 is TGTGCCACCAGTGATTCAGGGGGGTTTGATGAAAAACTGTTTTTT. Protein sequence: CATSDSGGFDEKLFF. The V gene is TRBV24-1, the J gene TRBJ1-4; 7 nucleotides align to TRBD1. With V trimmed by 2 bases and J by 6 bases, 5 bases remained unmatched. The CDR3 is 15 residues long. Germline V gives CDR1 KGHDR, CDR2 SFDVKD.

This clone has at least ten counts. At the DNA level, this CDR3 is encoded by other sequences in the same sample as well. The V call is TRBV7-9, the J call TRBJ1-4; no firm D call. The germline V and J ends were trimmed by 2 bases and 8 bases, with 18 bases remaining between them. The CDR3 extends over 16 amino acids. Per germline, CDR1 SEHNR and CDR2 FQNEAQ (reference sequence). CDR3 coding DNA: TGTGCCAGCAGCTTAACAAGAGTCATGGGTAGGGAAAAACTGTTTTTT. Translation: CASSLTRVMGREKLFF. Filled out from reference TRBV7-9 and TRBJ1-4, the complete variable domain reads DTGVSQNPRHKITKRGQNVTFRCDPISEHNRLYWYRQTLGQGPEFLTYFQNEAQLEKSRLLSDRFSAERPKGSFSTLEIQRTEQGDSAMYLCASSLTRVMGREKLFFGSGTQLSVL.

This clone was counted many times. The chain combines TRBV28 with TRBJ2-1, with D possibly TRBD2 on 6 matching bases. Per the germline V gene, CDR1 is MDHEN and CDR2 is SYDVKM. Trimming cost V 3 bases and J 5 bases, with 11 bases left between them. The length of the CDR3 is 14 residues. CDR3 residues: CASSLGGDHNEQFF. The CDR3 nucleotides are TGTGCCAGCAGTTTGGGCGGGGACCACAATGAGCAGTTCTTC.

The rearrangement joins TRBV7-6 to TRBJ2-6, with 10 bases identical to TRBD2. The germline V gene has CDR1 SGHVS and CDR2 FNYEAQ. The CDR3 totals 17 residues. The J segment lost 0 bases and the V segment lost 4 bases, leaving 3 bases of the junction unmatched. CDR3 bases: TGTGCCAGCAGCTCTGGACTAGCGGTCTCTGGGGCCAACGTCCTGACTTTC. Amino acid sequence: CASSSGLAVSGANVLTF.

This clone has at least ten counts. The rearrangement links TRBV2 to TRBJ2-7, with TRBD2 matching 8 bases. This CDR3 contains 14 residues. The germline gives CDR1 SNHLY, CDR2 FYNNEI. V gave up 8 bases and J gave up 5 bases; unmatched junction bases: 11. The CDR3 protein is CASGAGVRLNEQYF. As DNA, the CDR3 is TGTGCCAGCGGAGCGGGAGTCCGACTTAACGAGCAGTACTTC.

This clone was counted between two and nine times. Given a much more abundant clone one base away, this may be a read error. The chain employs TRBV18 and TRBJ2-5; D gene uncertain. The CDR3 runs 17 residues. Germline values: CDR1 KGHSH, CDR2 LQKENI. CDR3 region: CASSSPLQEPSGETQYF. As DNA, the CDR3 is TGTGCCAGCTCATCACCTTTGCAGGAACCTAGTGGGGAGACCCAGTACTTC.

In this sample, this clone turned up many times. The chain recombines TRBV12-3 or TRBV12-4 with TRBJ2-7; no firm D call. Trimming removed 5 bases at V and 2 bases at J, with 10 bases between. The CDR3 runs 13 residues. Here the CDR3 reads CASSLRAAYEQYF. The CDR3 bases are TGTGCCAGCAGTCTCCGGGCGGCCTACGAGCAGTACTTC.

With respect to this clone: A read error may produce the germline difference seen at one junction end. V is TRBV6-1 and J is TRBJ2-7, with D tentatively TRBD1 (5 bases). In germline, CDR1 is MNHNS, CDR2 SASEGT. The CDR3 totals 13 residues. The CDR3: CTSSQGIEAEQYF. For the CDR3, the DNA is TGTACCAGCAGCCAGGGAATAGAGGCGGAGCAGTACTTC.

The count of this clone is one. The junction differs from germline at one of its ends, possibly a read error. This chain links TRBV4-3 with TRBJ2-7; D not resolved. CDR3 length: 14 amino acids. Germline values: CDR1 LGHNA, CDR2 YSLEER. CDR3 sequence reads: CASSQIFQSYDQYF. The CDR3 nucleotides read TGCGCCAGCAGCCAAATCTTCCAGTCCTACGATCAGTACTTC.

This clone was recorded at least ten times. The rearrangement links TRBV19 to TRBJ1-2; D call uncertain. CDR1 and CDR2 from the germline V gene are LNHDA and SQIVND (reference sequence). The V and J ends lost 1 base and 6 bases respectively, with 6 bases between them. The CDR3 has 12 residues. In DNA, the CDR3 is TGTGCCAGTAGTATAGCCGGGAATGGCTACACCTTC. This encodes CASSIAGNGYTF. The full variable domain, in which reference TRBV19 and TRBJ1-2 provide the parts outside the CDR3, is DGGITQSPKYLFRKEGQNVTLSCEQNLNHDAMYWYRQDPGQGLRLIYYSQIVNDFQKGDIAEGYSVSREKKESFPLTVTSAQKNPTAFYLCASSIAGNGYTFGSGTRLTVV.